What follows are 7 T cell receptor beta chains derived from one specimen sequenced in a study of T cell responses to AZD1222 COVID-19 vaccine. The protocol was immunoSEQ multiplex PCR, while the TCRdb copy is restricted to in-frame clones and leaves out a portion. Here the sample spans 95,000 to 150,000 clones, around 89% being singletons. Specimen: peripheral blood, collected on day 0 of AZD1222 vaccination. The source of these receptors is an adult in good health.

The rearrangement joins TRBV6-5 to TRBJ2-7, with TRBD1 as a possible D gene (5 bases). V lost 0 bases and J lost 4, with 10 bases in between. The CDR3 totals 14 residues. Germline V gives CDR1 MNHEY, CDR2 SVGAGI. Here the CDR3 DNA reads TGTGCCAGCAGTTACTCGAAGGGGCCGTACGAGCAGTACTTC. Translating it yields CASSYSKGPYEQYF.

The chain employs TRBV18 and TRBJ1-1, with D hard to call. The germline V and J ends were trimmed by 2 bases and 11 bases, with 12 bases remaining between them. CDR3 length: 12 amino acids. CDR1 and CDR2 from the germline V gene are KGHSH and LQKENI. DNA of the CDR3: TGTGCCAGCTCACCAGACGAGGAAGGGGCTTTCTTT. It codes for CASSPDEEGAFF.

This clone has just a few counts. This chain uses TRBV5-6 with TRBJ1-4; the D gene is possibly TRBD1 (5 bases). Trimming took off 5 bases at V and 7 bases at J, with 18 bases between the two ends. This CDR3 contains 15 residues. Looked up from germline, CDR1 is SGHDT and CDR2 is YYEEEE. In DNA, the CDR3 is TGTGCCAGCAGTGGTGGGGTGGCAGGGTTTGAAAAACTGTTTTTT. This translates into CASSGGVAGFEKLFF.

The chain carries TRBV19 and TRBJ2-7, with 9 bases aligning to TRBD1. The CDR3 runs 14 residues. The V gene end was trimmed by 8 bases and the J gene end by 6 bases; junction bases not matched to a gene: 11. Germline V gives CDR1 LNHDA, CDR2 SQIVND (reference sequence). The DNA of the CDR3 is TGTGCCAGTCAACCCGGGACAGGGCCGACCGAGCAGTACTTC. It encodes CASQPGTGPTEQYF.

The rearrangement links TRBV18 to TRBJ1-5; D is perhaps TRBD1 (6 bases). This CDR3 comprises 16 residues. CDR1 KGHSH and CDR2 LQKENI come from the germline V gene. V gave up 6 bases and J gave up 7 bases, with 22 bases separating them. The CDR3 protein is CASSPAGQGIGQPQHF. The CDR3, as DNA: TGTGCCAGCTCCCCGGCGGGCCAGGGGATCGGGCAGCCCCAGCATTTT.

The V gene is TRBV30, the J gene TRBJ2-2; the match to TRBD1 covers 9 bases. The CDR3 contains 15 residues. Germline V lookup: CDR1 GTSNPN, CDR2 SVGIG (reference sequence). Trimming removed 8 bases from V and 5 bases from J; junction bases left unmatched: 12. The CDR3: CAGYPGQGGTGELFF. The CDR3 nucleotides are TGTGCCGGCTACCCGGGACAGGGAGGAACCGGGGAGCTGTTTTTT.

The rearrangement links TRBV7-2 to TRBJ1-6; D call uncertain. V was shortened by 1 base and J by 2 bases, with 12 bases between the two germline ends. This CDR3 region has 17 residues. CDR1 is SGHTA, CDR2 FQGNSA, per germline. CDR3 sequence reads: CASSLGQGSTYNSPLHF. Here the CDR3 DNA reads TGTGCCAGCAGCTTAGGTCAAGGGAGTACCTATAATTCACCCCTCCACTTT.